This TCR beta chain was observed in a study of CD8+ T cells in alopecia areata. RNA, once extracted, was reverse transcribed into cDNA for use as the sequencing template. The data were produced by immunoSEQ multiplex PCR, yet TCRdb's version contains in-frame clones alone and is incomplete. The data show approximately 99,000 clones, with over 55% seen just once and more than 20% held by the top ten. Overall study findings and caveats: Relative to normal scalp, lesional scalp, especially alopecia totalis/universalis, showed higher clonality. Although TCR sharing was seen in mice, sharing across patients was less clear, possibly for HLA-related reasons. Scalp sequencing captures resident alphabeta T cells of normal skin too.

Researchers gathered lesional scalp punch biopsies and peripheral blood from patients with alopecia areata. For this clone: Its antigen is undetermined.

Germline CDR1 reads PRHDT; CDR2 reads FYEKMQ (reference sequence). V lost 5 bases to trimming and J lost 9 bases; unmatched junction nucleotides: 7. The CDR3 covers 14 residues. The J gene is TRBJ2-1, the V gene TRBV13; 10 positions agree with TRBD2. The origin of this receptor is a human donor with alopecia areata. Sequenced input: NKG2D-low CD8+ T cells sorted from blood. CDR3 in amino acids: CASSNAVAGGEQFF. The CDR3 DNA is TGTGCCAGCAGCAACGCGGTAGCGGGAGGTGAGCAGTTCTTC.